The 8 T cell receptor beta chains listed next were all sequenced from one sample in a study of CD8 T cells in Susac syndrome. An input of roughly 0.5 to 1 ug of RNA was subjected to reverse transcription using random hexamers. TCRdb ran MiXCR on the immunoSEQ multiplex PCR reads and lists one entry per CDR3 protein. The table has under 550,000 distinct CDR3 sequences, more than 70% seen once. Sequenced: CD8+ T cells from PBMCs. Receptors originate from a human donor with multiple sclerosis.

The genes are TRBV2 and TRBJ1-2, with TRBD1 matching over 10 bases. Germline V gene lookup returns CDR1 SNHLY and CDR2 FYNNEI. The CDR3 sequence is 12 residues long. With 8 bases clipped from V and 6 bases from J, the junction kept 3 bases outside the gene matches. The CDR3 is CASPGTGDGYTF. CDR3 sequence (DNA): TGTGCCAGCCCCGGGACAGGGGATGGCTACACCTTC.

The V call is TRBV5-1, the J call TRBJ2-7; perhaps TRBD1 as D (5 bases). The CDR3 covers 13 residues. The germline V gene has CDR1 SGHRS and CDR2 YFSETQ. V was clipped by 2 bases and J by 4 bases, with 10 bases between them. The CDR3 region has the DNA TGCGCCAGCAGCTTTGACAGAAGATACGAGCAGTACTTC. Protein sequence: CASSFDRRYEQYF. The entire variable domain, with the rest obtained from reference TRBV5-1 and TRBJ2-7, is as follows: KAGVTQTPRYLIKTRGQQVTLSCSPISGHRSVSWYQQTPGQGLQFLFEYFSETQRNKGNFPGRFSGRQFSNSRSEMNVSTLELGDSALYLCASSFDRRYEQYFGPGTRLTVT.

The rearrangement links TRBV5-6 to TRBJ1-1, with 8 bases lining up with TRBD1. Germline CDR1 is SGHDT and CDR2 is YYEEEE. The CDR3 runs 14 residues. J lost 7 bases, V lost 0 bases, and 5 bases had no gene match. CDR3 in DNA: TGTGCCAGCAGCTTGGGGACAGGGACCATTGAAGCTTTCTTT. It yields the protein CASSLGTGTIEAFF.

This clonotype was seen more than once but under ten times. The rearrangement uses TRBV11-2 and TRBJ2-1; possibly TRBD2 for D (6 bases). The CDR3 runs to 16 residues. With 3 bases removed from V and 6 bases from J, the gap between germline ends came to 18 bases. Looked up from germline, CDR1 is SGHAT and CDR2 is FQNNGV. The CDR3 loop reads CASSFSGRDFINEQFF. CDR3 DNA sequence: TGTGCCAGCAGCTTTTCCGGGCGGGACTTCATCAATGAGCAGTTCTTC.

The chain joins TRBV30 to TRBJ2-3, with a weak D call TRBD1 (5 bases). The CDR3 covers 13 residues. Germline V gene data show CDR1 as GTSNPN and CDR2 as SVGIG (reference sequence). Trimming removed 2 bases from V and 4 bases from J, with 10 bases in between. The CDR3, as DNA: TGTGCCTGGAGTACGACAGCACCAGATACGCAGTATTTT. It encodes CAWSTTAPDTQYF.

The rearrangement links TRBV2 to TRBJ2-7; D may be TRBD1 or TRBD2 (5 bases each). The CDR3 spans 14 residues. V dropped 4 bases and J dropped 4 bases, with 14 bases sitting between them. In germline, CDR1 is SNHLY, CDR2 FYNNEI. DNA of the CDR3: TGTGCCAGCAGTGTCTTAGGGACGGAGTACGAGCAGTACTTC. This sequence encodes CASSVLGTEYEQYF. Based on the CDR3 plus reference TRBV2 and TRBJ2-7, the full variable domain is EPEVTQTPSHQVTQMGQEVILRCVPISNHLYFYWYRQILGQKVEFLVSFYNNEISEKSEIFDDQFSVERPDGSNFTLKIRSTKLEDSAMYFCASSVLGTEYEQYFGPGTRLTVT.

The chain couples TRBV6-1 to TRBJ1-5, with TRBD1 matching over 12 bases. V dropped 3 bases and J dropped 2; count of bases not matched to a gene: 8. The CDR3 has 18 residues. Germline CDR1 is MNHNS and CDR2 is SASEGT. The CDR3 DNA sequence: TGTGCCAGCAGTGATGGGACAGGGGGCTTGTTGGGCAATCAGCCCCAGCATTTT. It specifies CASSDGTGGLLGNQPQHF.

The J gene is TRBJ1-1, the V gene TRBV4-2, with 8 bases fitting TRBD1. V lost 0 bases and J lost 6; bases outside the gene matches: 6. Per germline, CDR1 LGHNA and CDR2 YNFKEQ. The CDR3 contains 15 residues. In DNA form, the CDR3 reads TGTGCCAGCAGCCAAGATCCGGACAGGGCTTCTGAAGCTTTCTTT. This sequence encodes CASSQDPDRASEAFF.